One and the same sample provided the 30 T cell receptor beta chains below, sequenced in a study of cytomegalovirus exposure and HLA in healthy donors (dated by TCRdb to about 2017). Receptor amplification or capture employed the immunoSEQ multiplex PCR assay. Not all clones reach the TCRdb copy of this immuneACCESS table, which keeps in-frame sequences only. Checked studies attribute under half of the gap to unresolved V genes and leave the rest unexplained. Recorded for this sample are over 200,000 clones; 88% of them occurred a single time. The ten most abundant clones make up approximately 2.9% of the sample. The source material was PBMCs. All receptors come from a woman aged 18-29 years in good health and CMV-seronegative.

V gene TRBV6-5 combines with J gene TRBJ1-1; TRBD1 matches 8 bases. CDR3 length: 15 amino acids. Germline V lookup: CDR1 MNHEY, CDR2 SVGAGI. The V segment lost 7 bases and the J segment 0 bases; nucleotides outside the gene matches: 7. The CDR3 sequence: CASKVQGEMNTEAFF. The CDR3 coding sequence is TGTGCCAGCAAAGTACAGGGGGAAATGAACACTGAAGCTTTCTTT.

The table lists this clone with a count of one. This chain links TRBV6-6 with TRBJ1-1; D gene ambiguous. The CDR3 extends over 12 amino acids. Looked up from germline, CDR1 is MNHNY and CDR2 is SVGAGI (reference sequence). Trimming stripped 6 bases from V and 12 bases from J, with 17 bases between. Written as DNA, the CDR3 is TGTGCCAGCAGCCCGAGCGTCTCTGTTCCTTTCTTT. Translation gives CASSPSVSVPFF.

Regarding this clone: Within the sample, other DNA sequences also encode this same CDR3. The chain couples TRBV9 to TRBJ2-3, with 9 nucleotides matching TRBD2. The CDR3 runs to 15 residues. Trimming removed 0 bases from V and 1 base from J; junction bases left unmatched: 0. Germline V lookup: CDR1 SGDLS, CDR2 YYNGEE. As DNA, the CDR3 is TGTGCCAGCAGCGTAGGGACTAGCGGCACAGATACGCAGTATTTT. This codes for CASSVGTSGTDTQYF.

The chain uses TRBV6-5 and TRBJ2-3; 11 bases are shared with TRBD2. With V trimmed by 6 bases and J by 4 bases, 6 bases remained unmatched. The CDR3 contains 15 residues. In germline, CDR1 is MNHEY, CDR2 SVGAGI. The CDR3 DNA sequence: TGTGCCAGCAGGTATAGCGGGAGGGCGGCAGATACGCAGTATTTT. Translating it yields CASRYSGRAADTQYF.

This clone came up once. V and J are TRBV5-4 and TRBJ2-7; 8 bases fit TRBD2. With 5 bases clipped from V and 4 bases from J, the junction kept 8 bases outside the gene matches. Germline V gene lookup returns CDR1 SGHNT and CDR2 YYREEE (reference sequence). The CDR3 is made up of 14 amino acids. CDR3 DNA sequence: TGTGCCAGCAGGCGTCGGGAGGGGGGTTACGAGCAGTACTTC. Translation: CASRRREGGYEQYF. Supplemented by reference TRBV5-4 and TRBJ2-7, the full variable domain reads ETGVTQSPTHLIKTRGQQVTLRCSSQSGHNTVSWYQQALGQGPQFIFQYYREEENGRGNFPPRFSGLQFPNYSSELNVNALELDDSALYLCASRRREGGYEQYFGPGTRLTVT.

The V call is TRBV28, the J call TRBJ2-7, with 7 positions matching TRBD1. Germline CDR1 is MDHEN and CDR2 is SYDVKM. The junction had 11 bases not matched to a gene; V was cut back by 6 bases and J by 6 bases. The length of the CDR3 is 14 residues. The CDR3 region is CASSPGTEVPEQYF. In DNA form, the CDR3 reads TGTGCCAGCAGCCCCGGGACAGAGGTACCCGAGCAGTACTTC.

This chain joins TRBV19 and TRBJ1-5, with 7 bases aligning to TRBD1. Germline CDR1 LNHDA, CDR2 SQIVND (reference sequence). This CDR3 has 15 amino acids. V was clipped by 6 bases and J by 0 bases; unmatched bases: 5. CDR3 in DNA: TGTGCCAGTAGCGGGACAGCATATAGCAATCAGCCCCAGCATTTT. It yields the protein CASSGTAYSNQPQHF. Full variable domain (missing parts from reference TRBV19 and TRBJ1-5): DGGITQSPKYLFRKEGQNVTLSCEQNLNHDAMYWYRQDPGQGLRLIYYSQIVNDFQKGDIAEGYSVSREKKESFPLTVTSAQKNPTAFYLCASSGTAYSNQPQHFGDGTRLSIL.

This sequence joins TRBV29-1 and TRBJ2-7; 9 bases are a match to TRBD1. V gave up 6 bases and J gave up 0 bases; unmatched junction bases: 15. Germline V gene sequence: CDR1 SQVTM, CDR2 ANQGSEA. The CDR3 contains 17 residues. CDR3 protein: CSVEKGQGEKDSYEQYF. Here the CDR3 DNA reads TGCAGCGTGGAGAAGGGACAGGGTGAGAAGGACTCCTACGAGCAGTACTTC.

The V and J genes are TRBV6-5 and TRBJ2-5; no reliable D call. Germline values: CDR1 MNHEY, CDR2 SVGAGI. V lost 8 bases and J lost 4, with 8 bases in between. The CDR3 runs to 11 residues. The CDR3 nucleotides are TGTGCCAGCGGTAGACTAGAGACCCAGTACTTC. It yields the protein CASGRLETQYF.

The V and J genes are TRBV10-3 and TRBJ2-1; 8 bases are shared with TRBD2. This CDR3 has 14 residues. Per germline, CDR1 ENHRY and CDR2 SYGVKD. Unmatched junction bases numbered 3, after V lost 0 bases and J lost 8 bases. The CDR3 DNA follows: TGTGCCATCAGTGAGTCGGGACTAGACGATGAGCAGTTCTTC. Its protein is CAISESGLDDEQFF.

Only a few counts were recorded for this clone. Here the CDR3 reads CASSSPTSGRVNEQFF. The DNA of the CDR3 is TGTGCCAGCAGCTCGCCGACTAGCGGGAGAGTAAATGAGCAGTTCTTC. The chain has TRBV7-9 and TRBJ2-1; TRBD2 matches 12 bases. This CDR3 spans 16 amino acids. J lost 7 bases, V lost 4 bases, and 8 bases had no gene match. Germline CDR1 is SEHNR and CDR2 is FQNEAQ (reference sequence).

This chain links TRBV19 with TRBJ1-2; 8 nucleotides agree with TRBD1. Looked up from germline, CDR1 is LNHDA and CDR2 is SQIVND (reference sequence). V shed 5 bases and J 4 bases; nucleotides not matched to a gene: 0. The CDR3 has 12 amino acids. This chain's CDR3 is CASSGQGYGYTF. In DNA, the CDR3 is TGTGCCAGTAGTGGACAGGGCTATGGCTACACCTTC.

This chain joins TRBV28 and TRBJ2-5; 7 positions agree with TRBD1. CDR3 length: 18 residues. Germline CDR1 reads MDHEN; CDR2 reads SYDVKM. The V gene end was trimmed by 3 bases and the J gene end by 2 bases; junction bases not matched to a gene: 15. This CDR3 is CASSFAPGTASLQETQYF. CDR3 nucleotides: TGTGCCAGCAGTTTCGCACCCGGGACAGCGAGTTTGCAAGAGACCCAGTACTTC.

This chain connects TRBV5-1 to TRBJ2-7; D might be TRBD1 (6 bases). The CDR3 contains 14 residues. The germline V gene encodes CDR1 SGHRS and CDR2 YFSETQ. Trimming removed 3 bases at V and 2 bases at J, with 12 bases between. The CDR3 here is CASSSTGKTYEQYF. CDR3 in DNA: TGCGCCAGCAGCTCGACAGGAAAGACCTACGAGCAGTACTTC.

This clone was observed once. V gene TRBV28 combines with J gene TRBJ2-7; 7 nucleotides align to TRBD1. In germline, CDR1 is MDHEN, CDR2 SYDVKM. The CDR3 consists of 17 residues. V dropped 6 bases and J dropped 0; count of bases not matched to a gene: 14. Here the CDR3 reads CASSPRLEDRSSYEQYF. The CDR3 DNA sequence: TGTGCCAGCAGCCCCAGATTGGAGGACAGGAGCTCCTACGAGCAGTACTTC.

This rearrangement joins TRBV5-1 to TRBJ2-1; D is perhaps TRBD1 (5 bases). In germline, CDR1 is SGHRS, CDR2 YFSETQ. The CDR3 contains 14 residues. Trimming took off 0 bases at V and 7 bases at J, with 11 bases between the two ends. The CDR3 region is CASSLVGASNEQFF. The CDR3 DNA reads as TGCGCCAGCAGCTTGGTAGGGGCCTCTAATGAGCAGTTCTTC.

The chain employs TRBV19 and TRBJ1-5; D perhaps matches TRBD1 (5 bases). Germline assignment: CDR1 LNHDA and CDR2 SQIVND (reference sequence). V was trimmed by 6 bases and J by 4 bases, leaving 13 bases between them. The CDR3 runs 14 residues. This CDR3 is CASRSWGGNQPQHF. The CDR3 bases are TGTGCCAGTAGATCCTGGGGGGGGAATCAGCCCCAGCATTTT.

This clone was recorded once. The rearrangement joins TRBV5-4 to TRBJ2-1; D is perhaps TRBD2 (6 bases). The CDR3 totals 16 residues. V lost 0 bases to trimming and J lost 7 bases, with 17 bases between them. The germline gives CDR1 SGHNT, CDR2 YYREEE (reference sequence). In DNA, the CDR3 is TGTGCCAGCAGCTTGGAGGGTAGCTCGGCGGGGAATGAGCAGTTCTTC. As protein: CASSLEGSSAGNEQFF.

V usage is TRBV28 and J usage is TRBJ2-7, with TRBD2 matching 8 bases. The V gene end was trimmed by 10 bases and the J gene end by 3 bases; junction bases not matched to a gene: 5. The CDR3 consists of 12 residues. Looked up from germline, CDR1 is MDHEN and CDR2 is SYDVKM. As DNA, the CDR3 is TGTGCCACCGGGACTAGGGGCTACGAGCAGTACTTC. It is translated as CATGTRGYEQYF. Full variable domain (rest looked up from reference TRBV28 and TRBJ2-7): DVKVTQSSRYLVKRTGEKVFLECVQDMDHENMFWYRQDPGLGLRLIYFSYDVKMKEKGDIPEGYSVSREKKERFSLILESASTNQTSMYLCATGTRGYEQYFGPGTRLTVT.

The V call is TRBV19, the J call TRBJ1-2, with 7 nucleotides matching TRBD1. CDR3 length equals 14 residues. CDR1 and CDR2 from the germline V gene are LNHDA and SQIVND (reference sequence). Trimming removed 1 base from V and 4 bases from J; junction bases left unmatched: 3. The CDR3 sequence: CASSIGQGVYGYTF. CDR3 coding DNA: TGTGCCAGTAGTATAGGACAGGGTGTCTATGGCTACACCTTC.

The rearrangement uses TRBV19 and TRBJ2-1; 7 nucleotides match TRBD2. The CDR3 extends over 14 amino acids. CDR1 and CDR2 (germline): LNHDA, SQIVND (reference sequence). With 5 bases clipped from V and 0 bases from J, the junction kept 1 base outside the gene matches. The CDR3 DNA is TGTGCCAGTAGTGGCGGGAGCTCCTACAATGAGCAGTTCTTC. Its translation: CASSGGSSYNEQFF.

The sample holds a few counts of this clone. This CDR3 is CASSRLDRGMNGYTF. CDR3 nucleotides: TGTGCCAGCAGCCGGCTGGACAGGGGGATGAATGGCTACACCTTC. The chain employs TRBV6-5 and TRBJ1-2; TRBD1 matches 10 bases. This CDR3 spans 15 amino acids. Losses at the gene ends were 6 bases for V and 6 bases for J; bases not matched to a gene: 10. The germline V gene encodes CDR1 MNHEY and CDR2 SVGAGI.

The chain is built from TRBV5-4 and TRBJ2-5; TRBD2 matches at 14 bases. Trimming cost V 4 bases and J 5 bases; bases outside gene matches: 10. The CDR3 sequence is 17 residues long. The germline CDR1 and CDR2 sequences are SGHNT and YYREEE (reference sequence). This CDR3 is CASSTGLAGGPEETQYF. DNA for the CDR3: TGTGCCAGCAGCACCGGACTAGCGGGAGGCCCGGAGGAGACCCAGTACTTC.

The chain uses TRBV27 and TRBJ2-7; no firm D call. Trimming cost V 4 bases and J 2 bases, with 6 bases left between them. The CDR3 runs 12 residues. Germline CDR1 and CDR2: MNHEY and SMNVEV (reference sequence). In DNA form, the CDR3 reads TGTGCCAGCAGTTCTCCTCCCTACGAGCAGTACTTC. Protein sequence: CASSSPPYEQYF.

With respect to this clone: The identical CDR3 is also encoded by other nucleotide sequences in the sample. V and J are TRBV7-2 and TRBJ2-7; 7 bases align to TRBD1. Germline assignment: CDR1 SGHTA and CDR2 FQGNSA. The CDR3 runs 13 residues. V shed 6 bases, J shed 6 bases, and the junction held 8 bases outside the gene matches. The CDR3 loop reads CASSLDRVGEQYF. In DNA form, the CDR3 reads TGTGCCAGCAGTCTTGACAGGGTGGGCGAGCAGTACTTC.

The chain links TRBV7-9 to TRBJ2-7; TRBD2 matches 11 bases. J gave up 2 bases and V 8 bases, and 5 bases lay outside the gene matches. Per germline, CDR1 SEHNR and CDR2 FQNEAQ (reference sequence). The CDR3 contains 14 residues. The CDR3 spells CASSGTSGPYEQYF. The CDR3 nucleotides read TGTGCCAGCTCCGGGACTAGCGGCCCCTACGAGCAGTACTTC.

The chain combines TRBV29-1 with TRBJ2-2; D remains unclear. The germline CDR1 and CDR2 sequences are SQVTM and ANQGSEA. This CDR3 has 12 amino acids. V was cut by 5 bases and J by 4 bases, with 8 bases left in between. CDR3 bases: TGCAGCGTTTCCCCCGGCACCGGGGAGCTGTTTTTT. Protein sequence: CSVSPGTGELFF.

The gene calls are TRBV11-2 and TRBJ1-2; no reliable D call. Trimming took off 2 bases at V and 8 bases at J, with 15 bases between the two ends. Germline CDR1 is SGHAT and CDR2 is FQNNGV. The CDR3 has 14 residues. CDR3 sequence (DNA): TGTGCCAGCAGCTTATTGTACGGGCCGGGGGGCTACACCTTC. It yields the protein CASSLLYGPGGYTF.

The rearrangement uses TRBV27 and TRBJ1-2, with a possible D match to TRBD1 (5 bases). This CDR3 contains 13 residues. The V end lost 7 bases, the J end lost 5 bases, and 14 bases lay between the germline ends. The V gene's germline CDR1 is MNHEY and CDR2 SMNVEV (reference sequence). CDR3 DNA sequence: TGTGCCAGCAAAATGGGGGGGACTTATGGCTACACCTTC. The encoded protein is CASKMGGTYGYTF.

The CDR3 sequence is CASSEGLAEVYEQYF. The CDR3 DNA reads as TGTGCCAGCAGTGAAGGACTAGCGGAGGTCTACGAGCAGTACTTC. V and J are TRBV6-1 and TRBJ2-7, with 9 bases matching TRBD2. The CDR3 consists of 15 residues. The ends lost 1 base at V and 3 bases at J; junction bases unmatched: 4. Germline V gives CDR1 MNHNS, CDR2 SASEGT.